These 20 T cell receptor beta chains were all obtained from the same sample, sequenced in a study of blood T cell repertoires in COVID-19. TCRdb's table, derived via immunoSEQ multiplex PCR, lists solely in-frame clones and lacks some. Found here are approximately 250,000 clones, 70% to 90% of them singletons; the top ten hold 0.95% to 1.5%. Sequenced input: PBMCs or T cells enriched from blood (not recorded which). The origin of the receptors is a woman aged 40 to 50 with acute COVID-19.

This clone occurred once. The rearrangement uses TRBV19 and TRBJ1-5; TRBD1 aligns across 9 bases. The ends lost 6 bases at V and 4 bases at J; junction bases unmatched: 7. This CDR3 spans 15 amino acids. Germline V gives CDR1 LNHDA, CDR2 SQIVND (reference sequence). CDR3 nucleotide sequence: TGTGCCAGTAGCTCGACAGGGGGACCAAATCAGCCCCAGCATTTT. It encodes CASSSTGGPNQPQHF.

CDR3 DNA: TGTGCCAGCAGCCGGTACCAAGAGACCCAGTACTTC. Its protein is CASSRYQETQYF. The chain employs TRBV7-2 and TRBJ2-5; D not certain. This CDR3 region has 12 residues. Looked up from germline, CDR1 is SGHTA and CDR2 is FQGNSA. Trimming took 5 bases from V and 0 from J, leaving 4 bases between them.

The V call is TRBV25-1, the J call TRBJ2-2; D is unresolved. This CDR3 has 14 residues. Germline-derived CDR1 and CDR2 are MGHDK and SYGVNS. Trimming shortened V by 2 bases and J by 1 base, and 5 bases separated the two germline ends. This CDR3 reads CASSERRNTGELFF. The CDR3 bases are TGTGCCAGCAGTGAAAGGAGGAACACCGGGGAGCTGTTTTTT.

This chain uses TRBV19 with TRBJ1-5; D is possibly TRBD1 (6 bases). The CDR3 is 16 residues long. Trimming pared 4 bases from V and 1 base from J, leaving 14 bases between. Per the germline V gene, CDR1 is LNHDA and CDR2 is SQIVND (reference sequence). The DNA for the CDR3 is TGTGCCAGTAGTAACAGGGTTGGGAAGAGCAATCAGCCCCAGCATTTT. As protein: CASSNRVGKSNQPQHF. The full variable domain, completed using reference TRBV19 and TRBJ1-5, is DGGITQSPKYLFRKEGQNVTLSCEQNLNHDAMYWYRQDPGQGLRLIYYSQIVNDFQKGDIAEGYSVSREKKESFPLTVTSAQKNPTAFYLCASSNRVGKSNQPQHFGDGTRLSIL.

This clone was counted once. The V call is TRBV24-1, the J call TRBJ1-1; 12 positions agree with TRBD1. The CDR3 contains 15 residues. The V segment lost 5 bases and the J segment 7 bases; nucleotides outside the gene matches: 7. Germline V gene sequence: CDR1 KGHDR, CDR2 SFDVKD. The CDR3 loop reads CATSGDRGPPLEAFF. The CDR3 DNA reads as TGTGCCACCAGTGGGGACAGGGGGCCTCCTCTTGAAGCTTTCTTT.

In nucleotides, the CDR3 is TGTGCCAGCAGCCCCAGCGGGGCCCAGCCCCAGCATTTT. Its protein product is CASSPSGAQPQHF. The V and J genes are TRBV12-3 or TRBV12-4 and TRBJ1-5; D may be TRBD1 (5 bases). V was shortened by 6 bases and J by 7 bases, with 13 bases between the two germline ends. The CDR3 runs to 13 residues.

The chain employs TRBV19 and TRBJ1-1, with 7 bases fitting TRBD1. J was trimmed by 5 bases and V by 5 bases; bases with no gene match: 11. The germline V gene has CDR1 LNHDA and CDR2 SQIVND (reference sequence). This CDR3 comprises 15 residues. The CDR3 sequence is CASSPRTGGVTEAFF. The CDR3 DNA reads TGTGCCAGTAGTCCCCGGACAGGTGGGGTAACTGAAGCTTTCTTT.

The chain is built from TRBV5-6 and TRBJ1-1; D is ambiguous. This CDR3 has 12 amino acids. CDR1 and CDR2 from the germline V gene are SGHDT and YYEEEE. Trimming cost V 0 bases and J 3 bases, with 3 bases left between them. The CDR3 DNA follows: TGTGCCAGCAGCTTGGCCTACACTGAAGCTTTCTTT. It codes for CASSLAYTEAFF.

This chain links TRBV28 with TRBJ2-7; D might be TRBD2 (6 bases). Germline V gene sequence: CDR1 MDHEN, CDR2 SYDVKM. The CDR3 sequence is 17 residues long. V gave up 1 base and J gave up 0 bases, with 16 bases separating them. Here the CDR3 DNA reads TGTGCCAGCAGTTTATCGGGGGTGAAACGGGACTCCTACGAGCAGTACTTC. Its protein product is CASSLSGVKRDSYEQYF.

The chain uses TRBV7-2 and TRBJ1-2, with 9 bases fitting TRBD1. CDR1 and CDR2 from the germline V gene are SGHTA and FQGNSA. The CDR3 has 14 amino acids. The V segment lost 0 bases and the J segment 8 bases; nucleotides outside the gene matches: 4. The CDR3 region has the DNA TGTGCCAGCAGCTTAGCCGACAGGGGGTTAGGCTACACCTTC. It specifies CASSLADRGLGYTF.

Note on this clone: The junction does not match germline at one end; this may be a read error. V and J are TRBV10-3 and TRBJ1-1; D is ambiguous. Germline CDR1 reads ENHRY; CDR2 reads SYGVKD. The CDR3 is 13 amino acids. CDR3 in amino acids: CAIREPVNTEAFF. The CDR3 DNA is TGTGCCATCCGTGAGCCTGTGAACACTGAAGCTTTCTTT.

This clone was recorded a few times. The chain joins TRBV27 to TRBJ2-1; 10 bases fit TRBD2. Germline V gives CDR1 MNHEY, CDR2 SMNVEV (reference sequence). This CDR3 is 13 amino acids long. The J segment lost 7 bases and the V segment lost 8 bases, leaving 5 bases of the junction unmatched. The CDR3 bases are TGTGCCAGCGGGAGCGGGAGGGCAAATGAGCAGTTCTTC. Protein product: CASGSGRANEQFF.

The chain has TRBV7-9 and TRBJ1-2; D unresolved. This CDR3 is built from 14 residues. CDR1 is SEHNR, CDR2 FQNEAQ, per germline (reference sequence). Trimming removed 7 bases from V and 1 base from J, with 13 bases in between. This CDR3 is CASTPGGFNYGYTF. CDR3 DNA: TGTGCCAGCACCCCGGGAGGTTTTAACTATGGCTACACCTTC.

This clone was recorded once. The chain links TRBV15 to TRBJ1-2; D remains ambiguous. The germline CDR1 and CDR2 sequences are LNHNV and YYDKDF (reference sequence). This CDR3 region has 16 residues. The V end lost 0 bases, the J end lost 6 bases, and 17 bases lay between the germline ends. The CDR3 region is CATSRDYGRVTNGYTF. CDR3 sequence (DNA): TGTGCCACCAGCAGAGATTATGGGAGAGTAACCAATGGCTACACCTTC.

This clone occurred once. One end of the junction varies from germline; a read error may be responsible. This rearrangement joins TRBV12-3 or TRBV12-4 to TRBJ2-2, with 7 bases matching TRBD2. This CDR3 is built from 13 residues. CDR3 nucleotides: TGCGCGCTTTTGGGAGGGGACACCGGGGAGCTGTTTTTT. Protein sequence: CALLGGDTGELFF.

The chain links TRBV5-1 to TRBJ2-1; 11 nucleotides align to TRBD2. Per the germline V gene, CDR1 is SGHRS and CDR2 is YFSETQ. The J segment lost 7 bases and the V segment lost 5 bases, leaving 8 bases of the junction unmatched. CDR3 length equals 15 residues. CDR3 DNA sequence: TGCGCCAGCAGTATACTAGCGGGAGTCACAAATGAGCAGTTCTTC. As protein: CASSILAGVTNEQFF.

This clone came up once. CDR3: CATSRDSLRTGELFF. DNA of the CDR3: TGTGCCACCAGCAGAGACTCCTTGAGAACCGGGGAGCTGTTTTTT. This sequence joins TRBV15 and TRBJ2-2; D not resolved. Germline V gene data show CDR1 as LNHNV and CDR2 as YYDKDF (reference sequence). CDR3 size: 15 residues. The V end was cut by 0 bases, the J end by 5 bases, with 10 bases between.

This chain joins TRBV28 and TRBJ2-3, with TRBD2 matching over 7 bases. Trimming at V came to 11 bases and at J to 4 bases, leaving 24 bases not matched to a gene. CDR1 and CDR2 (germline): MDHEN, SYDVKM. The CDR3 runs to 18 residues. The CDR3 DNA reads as TGTGCCTCCCGCAACCGACTTGGGGGAGGGCCAGGTGCAGATACGCAGTATTTT. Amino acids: CASRNRLGGGPGADTQYF.

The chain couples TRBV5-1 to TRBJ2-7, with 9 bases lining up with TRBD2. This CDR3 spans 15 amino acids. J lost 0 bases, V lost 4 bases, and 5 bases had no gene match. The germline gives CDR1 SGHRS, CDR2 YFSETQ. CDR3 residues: CASSGGTSSSYEQYF. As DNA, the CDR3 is TGCGCCAGCAGCGGGGGGACTAGCTCCTCCTACGAGCAGTACTTC.

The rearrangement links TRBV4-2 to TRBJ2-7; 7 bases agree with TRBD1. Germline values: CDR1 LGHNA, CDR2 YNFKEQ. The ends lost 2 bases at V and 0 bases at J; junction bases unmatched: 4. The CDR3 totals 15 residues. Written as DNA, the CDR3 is TGTGCCAGCAGCCAACCGGGACAGAGCTCCTACGAGCAGTACTTC. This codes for CASSQPGQSSYEQYF.